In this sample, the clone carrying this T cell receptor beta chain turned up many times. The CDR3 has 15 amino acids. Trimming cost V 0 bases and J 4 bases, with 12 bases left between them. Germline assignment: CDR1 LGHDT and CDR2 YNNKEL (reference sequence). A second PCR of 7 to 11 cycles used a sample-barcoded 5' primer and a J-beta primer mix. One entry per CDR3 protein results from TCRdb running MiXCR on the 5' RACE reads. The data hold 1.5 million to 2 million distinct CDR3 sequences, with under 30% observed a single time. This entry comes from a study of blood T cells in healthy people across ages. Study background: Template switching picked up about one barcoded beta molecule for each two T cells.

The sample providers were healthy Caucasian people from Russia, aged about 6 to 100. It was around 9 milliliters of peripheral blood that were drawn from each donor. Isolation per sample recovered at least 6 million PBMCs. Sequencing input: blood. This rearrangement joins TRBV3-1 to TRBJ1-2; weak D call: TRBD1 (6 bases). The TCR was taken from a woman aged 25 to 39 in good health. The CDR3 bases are TGTGCCAGCAGCCAAGATTCGGGACAAGTCTATGGCTACACCTTC. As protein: CASSQDSGQVYGYTF.